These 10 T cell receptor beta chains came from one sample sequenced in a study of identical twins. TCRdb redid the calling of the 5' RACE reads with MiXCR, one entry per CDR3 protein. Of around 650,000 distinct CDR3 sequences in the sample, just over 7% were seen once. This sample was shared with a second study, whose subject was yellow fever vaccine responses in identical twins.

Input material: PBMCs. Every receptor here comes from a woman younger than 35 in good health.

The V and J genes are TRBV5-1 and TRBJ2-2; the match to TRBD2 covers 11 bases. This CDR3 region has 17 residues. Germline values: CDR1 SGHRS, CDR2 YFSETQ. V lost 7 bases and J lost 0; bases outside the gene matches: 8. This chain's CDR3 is CASSQGLAGTNTGELFF. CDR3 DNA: TGCGCCAGCTCCCAAGGACTAGCGGGTACGAACACCGGGGAGCTGTTTTTT.

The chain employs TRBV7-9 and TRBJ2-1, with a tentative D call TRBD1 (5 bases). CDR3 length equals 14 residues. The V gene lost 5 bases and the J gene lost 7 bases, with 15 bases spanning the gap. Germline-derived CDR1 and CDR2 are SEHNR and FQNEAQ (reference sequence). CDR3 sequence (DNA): TGTGCCAGCAGCCTAGGGGTAGAACCGAATGAGCAGTTCTTC. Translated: CASSLGVEPNEQFF.

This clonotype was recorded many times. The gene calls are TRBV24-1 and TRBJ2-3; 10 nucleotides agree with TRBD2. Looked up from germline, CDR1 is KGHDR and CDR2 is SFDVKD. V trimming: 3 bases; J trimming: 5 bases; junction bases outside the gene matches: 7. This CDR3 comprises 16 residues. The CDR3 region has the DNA TGTGCCACCAGTGATCCACAGCGGGAGGGGGGAGATACGCAGTATTTT. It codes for CATSDPQREGGDTQYF.

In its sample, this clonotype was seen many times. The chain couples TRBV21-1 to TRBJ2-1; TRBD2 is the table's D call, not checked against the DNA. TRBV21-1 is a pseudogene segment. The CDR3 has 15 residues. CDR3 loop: CASRGLAEIYNEQFF. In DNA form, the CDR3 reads TGTGCCAGCAGGGGACTAGCGGAAATCTACAATGAGCAGTTCTTC.

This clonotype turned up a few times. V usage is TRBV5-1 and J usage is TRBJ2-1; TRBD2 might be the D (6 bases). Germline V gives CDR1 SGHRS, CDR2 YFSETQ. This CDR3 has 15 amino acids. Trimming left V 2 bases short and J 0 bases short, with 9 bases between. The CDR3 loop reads CASSFGGLSYNEQFF. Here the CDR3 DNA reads TGCGCCAGCAGCTTCGGGGGTCTCTCCTACAATGAGCAGTTCTTC.

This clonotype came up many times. In DNA form, the CDR3 reads TGTGCCAGCAGCAACTCTGGACAGAGCTACGAGCAGTACTTC. This codes for CASSNSGQSYEQYF. The chain joins TRBV7-9 to TRBJ2-7; tentative D call: TRBD1 (6 bases). Germline CDR1 and CDR2: SEHNR and FQNEAQ (reference sequence). The V end lost 5 bases, the J end lost 3 bases, and 14 bases lay between the germline ends. CDR3 length: 14 amino acids.

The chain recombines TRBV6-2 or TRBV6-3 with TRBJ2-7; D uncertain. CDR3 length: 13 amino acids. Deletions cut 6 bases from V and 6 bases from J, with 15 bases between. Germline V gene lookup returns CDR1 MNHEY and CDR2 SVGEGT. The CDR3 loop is CASSHTEAAEQYF. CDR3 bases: TGTGCCAGCAGCCACACCGAGGCTGCCGAGCAGTACTTC.

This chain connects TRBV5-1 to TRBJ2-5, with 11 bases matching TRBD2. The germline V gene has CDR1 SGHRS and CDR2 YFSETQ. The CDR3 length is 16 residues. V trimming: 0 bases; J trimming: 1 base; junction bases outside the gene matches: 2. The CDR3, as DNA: TGCGCCAGCAGCTTGGTGGGACTAGCGGCCCAAGAGACCCAGTACTTC. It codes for CASSLVGLAAQETQYF.

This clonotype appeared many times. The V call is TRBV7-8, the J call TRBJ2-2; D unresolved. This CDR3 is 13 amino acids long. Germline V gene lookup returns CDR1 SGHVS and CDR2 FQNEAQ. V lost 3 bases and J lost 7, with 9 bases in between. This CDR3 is CASSFPLGGELFF. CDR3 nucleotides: TGTGCCAGCAGCTTCCCCCTTGGCGGGGAGCTGTTTTTT.

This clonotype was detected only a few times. CDR3 DNA: TGCGCCAGCAGCCAGGAAAGTTCACCGAACACTGAAGCTTTCTTT. Amino acid sequence: CASSQESSPNTEAFF. The J gene is TRBJ1-1, the V gene TRBV4-1; D gene ambiguous. This CDR3 has 15 amino acids. The V gene's germline CDR1 is MGHRA and CDR2 YSYEKL. Trimming took 3 bases from V and 1 from J, leaving 12 bases between them.